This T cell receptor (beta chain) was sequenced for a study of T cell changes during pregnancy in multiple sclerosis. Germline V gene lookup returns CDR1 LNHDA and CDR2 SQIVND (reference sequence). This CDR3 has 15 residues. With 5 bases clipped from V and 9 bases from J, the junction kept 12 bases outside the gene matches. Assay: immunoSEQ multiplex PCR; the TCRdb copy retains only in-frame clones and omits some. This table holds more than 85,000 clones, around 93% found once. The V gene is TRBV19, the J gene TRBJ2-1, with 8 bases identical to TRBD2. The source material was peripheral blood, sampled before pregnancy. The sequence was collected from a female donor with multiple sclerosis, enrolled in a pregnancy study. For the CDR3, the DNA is TGTGCCAGTAGTCCCGGGACTAGTGATCGAGGTGAGCAGTTCTTC. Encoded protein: CASSPGTSDRGEQFF.